The rows below give T cell receptor beta chains drawn from one sample of a study of cytomegalovirus exposure and HLA in healthy donors. Libraries were prepared by immunoSEQ multiplex PCR; TCRdb keeps only in-frame clonotypes and omits some of them. The sample yields 85,000 to 100,000 clones, about 85% seen once. The sequencing input was PBMCs. The receptors shown here come from a female donor in good health and CMV-seropositive. Each CDR3 is given with its conserved first and last residue. The D gene is left open where the match is weak. Only part of the rows carry a size: once, few, many, or a class if the clone is expanded.

j_call v_call clone_size d_call cdr3_nt cdr3_aa
TRBJ2-7 TRBV5-1 NA TRBD1 TGCGCCAGCCGGACAGGGGGTGGCTACGAGCAGTACTTC CASRTGGGYEQYF
TRBJ2-1 TRBV9 NA NA TGTGCCAGCAGCGTAGCTGGGGGGAATGAGCAGTTCTTC CASSVAGGNEQFF
TRBJ2-7 TRBV6-8 once TRBD1 TGTGCCAGACAGACAGGGTGGACCTACGAGCAGTACTTC CARQTGWTYEQYF
TRBJ2-4 TRBV12-5 NA NA TGTGCTAGCGGTTTGGCGGGATCGGCGAACATTCAGTACTTC CASGLAGSANIQYF
TRBJ1-4 TRBV15 NA NA TGTGCCACCAGCAGAGATCGGGGTGAGAAACTGTTTTTT CATSRDRGEKLFF
TRBJ2-1 TRBV2 NA NA TGTGCCAACTCTCCTGACAGGCACAATGAGCAGTTCTTC CANSPDRHNEQFF
TRBJ2-1 TRBV5-1 NA TRBD2 TGCGCCAGCAGCCCACTAGCGGGGTCCTACAATGAGCAGTTCTTC CASSPLAGSYNEQFF
TRBJ2-3 TRBV10-1 NA TRBD2 TGCGCCAGCAGTGGTCCCGGGACTAGGAGTAGCACAGATACGCAGTATTTT CASSGPGTRSSTDTQYF
TRBJ2-3 TRBV15 NA TRBD2 TGTGCCACCAGCAGGGCGGGAGCAGATACGCAGTATTTT CATSRAGADTQYF
TRBJ2-7 TRBV28 NA TRBD2 TGTGCCAGCAGTTTATCCTCGACTAGCGGGATCTACGAGCAGTACTTC CASSLSSTSGIYEQYF
TRBJ2-7 TRBV27 NA TRBD2 TGTGCCAGCAGTCCTATGCCGGGACTATCCTACGAGCAGTACTTC CASSPMPGLSYEQYF
TRBJ2-3 TRBV5-1 NA NA TGCACCAGCAGCTTGGGTCAGGGATACACAGATACGCAGTATTTT CTSSLGQGYTDTQYF
TRBJ1-2 TRBV7-9 NA NA TGTGCCAGCAGCTTAGAGGGCGGACAAGAGGGCTACACCTTC CASSLEGGQEGYTF
TRBJ1-2 TRBV5-4 NA NA TGTGCCAGCAGCTTGGAGGGGGGGTACTATGGCTACACCTTC CASSLEGGYYGYTF
TRBJ2-7 TRBV27 NA TRBD1 TGTGCCAGCAGGGGCTTGGGACAGGGCAACTACGAGCAGTACTTC CASRGLGQGNYEQYF
TRBJ2-1 TRBV6-1 NA TRBD2 TGTGCCAGCAGTAGCGGGGCGGCCAGTGGGGAGCAGTTCTTC CASSSGAASGEQFF
TRBJ2-1 TRBV5-6 NA TRBD2 TGTGCCAGCAGCTTGTTGCCTAGCGGAAGCTCCTACAATGAGCAGTTCTTC CASSLLPSGSSYNEQFF
TRBJ2-5 TRBV7-9 NA NA TGTGCCAGCAGCCCAAGGGGTAACCAAGAGACCCAGTACTTC CASSPRGNQETQYF
TRBJ1-4 TRBV5-1 NA TRBD1 TGCGCCAGCAGCTTAGGGGGACAGGGGGGCCCGTTTGAAAAACTGTTTTTT CASSLGGQGGPFEKLFF
TRBJ1-5 TRBV19 NA NA TGTGCCAGTAGTCATGGTGCCAGAGGATCCCAGCCCCAGCATTTT CASSHGARGSQPQHF
TRBJ1-6 TRBV5-1 NA NA TGCGCCGGTTCCATTGTCGAACAGCTTAATTCACCCCTCCACTTT CAGSIVEQLNSPLHF
TRBJ2-5 TRBV7-9 NA TRBD2 TGTGCCAGCAGCTTAGCGCGGGGGGAAGAGACCCAGTACTTC CASSLARGEETQYF
TRBJ1-1 TRBV5-1 few NA TGCGCCAGCAGGGTGGGGGGCACTGAAGCTTTCTTT CASRVGGTEAFF
TRBJ1-2 TRBV28 NA NA TGTGCCAGCAGTCCCAGAAGGGGGGGAGCCTATGGCTACACCTTC CASSPRRGGAYGYTF
TRBJ2-7 TRBV27 NA TRBD2 TGTGCCAGCAGTTTAACCCCTAGCGGCCAGTACGAGCAGTACTTC CASSLTPSGQYEQYF
TRBJ1-5 TRBV7-9 NA NA TGTGCCAGCAGCTTTGGAATTAGGGGAGGTTACGGCAATCAGCCCCAGCATTTT CASSFGIRGGYGNQPQHF
TRBJ2-2 TRBV19 NA TRBD2 TGTGCCAGTAGGGTTTCGCGGGAGGGCCTGGGGCTGTTTTTT CASRVSREGLGLFF
TRBJ2-1 TRBV7-9 NA TRBD2 TGTGCCAGCAGCACCGGGACTAGCGGGCGGAATGAGCAGTTCTTC CASSTGTSGRNEQFF
TRBJ2-2 TRBV6-1 once TRBD1 TGTGCCAGCAGTGACACAGACAGGGGGGACACCGGGGAGCTGTTTTTT CASSDTDRGDTGELFF
TRBJ2-1 TRBV5-5 NA NA TGTGCCAGCAGCTCCCAACAGCTATTCTCCTACAATGAGCAGTTCTTC CASSSQQLFSYNEQFF
TRBJ1-1 TRBV6-1 NA TRBD1 TGTGCCAGCAGTGAAGCGCTCCCAGGACAGGGGACCACTGAAGCTTTCTTT CASSEALPGQGTTEAFF
TRBJ1-2 TRBV28 NA NA TGTGCCAGCAGTGCTCCCGGGTTTAACTATGGCTACACCTTC CASSAPGFNYGYTF
TRBJ1-5 TRBV9 NA NA TGTGCCAGCAGCGTAGACAGGGTGACTCGGCAGGGTCAGCCCCAGCATTTT CASSVDRVTRQGQPQHF
TRBJ2-2 TRBV10-1 NA TRBD2 TGCGCCAGCAGTGACTGGCGGGAGGACAAGGCCGGGGAGCTGTTTTTT CASSDWREDKAGELFF
TRBJ1-4 TRBV5-1 NA NA TGCGCCAGCAGCTTCTCGGGGGTCCAGGAAAAACTGTTTTTT CASSFSGVQEKLFF
TRBJ2-3 TRBV21-1 NA NA TGTGCCAGCAGCAAGTCGGGAGATACGCAGTATTTT CASSKSGDTQYF
TRBJ1-4 TRBV27 NA NA TGTGCCAGCAGTTCCCGAGGTGCAACTAATGAAAAACTGTTTTTT CASSSRGATNEKLFF
TRBJ1-3 TRBV7-9 NA TRBD1 TGTGCCAGCAGCTGGGACAGGCACTCTGGAAACACCATATATTTT CASSWDRHSGNTIYF
TRBJ2-7 TRBV19 NA NA TGTGCCAGTAGCAGGGTAGGCTACGAGCAGTACTTC CASSRVGYEQYF
TRBJ2-2 TRBV9 NA TRBD2 TGTGCCAGCAGCGTAGTTGGGAGCGGGAGATTCACCGGGGAGCTGTTTTTT CASSVVGSGRFTGELFF
TRBJ1-2 TRBV6-5 NA NA TGTGCCAGCAGTTTCCGACAGGAAGGCTATGGCTACACCTTC CASSFRQEGYGYTF
TRBJ1-5 TRBV19 NA NA TGTGCCAGTGCACAGGGTAACAATCAGCCCCAGCATTTT CASAQGNNQPQHF
TRBJ1-1 TRBV5-4 NA NA TGTGCCAGCAGCCCCTACGGGCCAGGGGATACTGAAGCTTTCTTT CASSPYGPGDTEAFF
TRBJ2-2 TRBV29-1 NA TRBD2 TGCAGCGTTGGCGGAGCGGGAGCTGGCGGGGAGCTGTTTTTT CSVGGAGAGGELFF
TRBJ2-7 TRBV2 NA TRBD2 TGTGCCAGCAGTGGGGAGCCTAGCGGGAGGATCTCCTACGAGCAGTACTTC CASSGEPSGRISYEQYF
TRBJ2-1 TRBV7-6 NA TRBD2 TGTGCCAGCAGCCACCCCGTAGGACTAGCGGGAGGAATTCGGGGTGAGCAGTTCTTC CASSHPVGLAGGIRGEQFF